The clone carrying this T cell receptor (beta chain) was observed a few times. The antigen remains unidentified. Germline V gene lookup returns CDR1 LGHNA and CDR2 YSLEER. The CDR3 is 14 residues long. Trimming took 3 bases from V and 12 from J; bases not matched to a gene: 7. This specimen comes from a study of beta chain features in type 1 diabetes. Whole-study context: All samples together contributed 95 million to 110 million sorted cells for examination.

Expressed TCRB transcripts were sequenced because the isolated RNA had all been reverse transcribed beforehand. Clones were read by immunoSEQ multiplex PCR, and TCRdb kept only the in-frame ones, dropping some. Of approximately 270,000 clones listed, approximately 15% were seen once; the top ten hold over 0.015%. Study-level findings and limits: A moderate, significant TCRB CDR3 shortening appeared in type 1 diabetes across four CD4+ subsets. Sequencing from cDNA could over-represent high-TCR-expressing cells.

Blood was collected once per donor into heparin, averaging about 0.12 L. What was sequenced was naive CD4+ T cells from blood. V is TRBV4-3 and J is TRBJ2-7, with 14 bases aligning to TRBD2. The source of this sequence is a man younger than 40 with type 1 diabetes. The CDR3 loop reads CASSHSGLAGVVYF. CDR3 bases: TGCGCCAGCAGCCATTCGGGACTAGCGGGAGTTGTGTACTTC.